This TCR beta chain was identified during a study of regulatory T cells in long-lasting Graves disease (dated by TCRdb to the early 2020s). In the study overall: In the newly diagnosed Graves' disease group, patients had been taking antithyroid drugs for less than 3 months. This study used TCR sequencing and RNA sequencing of peripheral blood to compare persistent Graves' disease patients against newly diagnosed Graves' disease patients. A total of around 35 samples underwent TCR sequencing, from roughly 13 patients with persistent Graves' disease and 20 or so patients with newly diagnosed Graves' disease. The study was registered as a clinical trial and conducted in China. Broader findings and caveats from the paper: A larger number of public clonotypes was shared among persistent patients (over 2,500) than among newly diagnosed patients (around 970). Lower TCR Shannon entropy and fewer highly expanded clones were observed in persistent Graves' disease patients than in newly diagnosed patients, which suggested clonal expansion. Only peripheral blood was studied, because thyroid tissue, the primary lesion, was inaccessible. The small sample size was acknowledged by the authors as a limitation that may reduce accuracy. Sequencing and analysis were limited to the TCR beta chain.

Read against the paper, the sample's time point label means: newly diagnosed GD, antithyroid drugs for less than 3 months. For both TCR sequencing and RNA sequencing, RNA was extracted from PBMCs in TRIzol. The diagnosis of Graves' disease followed American Thyroid Association guidelines. Patients were recruited from an endocrinology department in Xi'an, China. Each patient gave 7 to 9.5 milliliters of peripheral blood, collected in an EDTA anticoagulant tube. Ficoll Paque Plus density gradient separation was used to isolate PBMCs, and no additional T cell sorting was done. An Agilent 2100 Bioanalyzer and agarose gel were used to check RNA quality, and a NanoDrop 2000 was used to measure RNA concentration. The library relied on multiplex PCR. Sequenced using an Illumina HiSeq 4000. TCR beta libraries were built with iRepertoire HTBI primers and Arm-PCR amplification of CDR3 regions. PCR products were gel purified before sequencing. As for the original processing: Gene usage analysis of CDR3 amino acid clonotypes relied on the 60 or so TRBV and about 13 TRBJ segments identified across samples. Filtered high-quality paired reads were merged into contigs using COPE and FqMerger. BLAST was used to align contigs to IMGT TRBV, TRBD and TRBJ reference genes, with CDR3 defined following IMGT. Any clonotype with a frequency above 0.1% was counted as a highly expanded clone. Shannon entropy served as the measure of repertoire diversity, while the Gini coefficient captured V-J evenness. A clonotype found in more than one individual was treated as public. TCRdb reworked the public reads: Q25 trimming with fastp, MiXCR clone assembly, productive beta chains retained. CDR3 protein sequences are deduplicated, and each keeps its most common genes and DNA. These V and J calls rely on TCRdb rather than the paper's analysis. Here the sample has 400,000 to 500,000 distinct CDR3 sequences; 14% occur a single time. More than 15% of the sample is held by the ten biggest clonotypes.

Ten or more counts support this clonotype. Its cognate antigen has yet to be identified. The input lacks base qualities; no much larger clone sits a single base away. The same data also contributed to another study, on T cells in Graves' hyperthyroidism and ophthalmopathy. From that second study: Graves' hyperthyroidism was defined as stable when no progression to ophthalmopathy occurred over 18 months of follow-up. Hyperthyroidism patients were newly diagnosed, had a disease duration of under 2 months, and were aged 18 to 65 years. Patients with uncontrolled infections, other autoimmune diseases, pregnancy or lactation were excluded. Diagnoses relied on clinical symptoms, serum thyroxine and TRAb, thyroid ultrasound and orbital computed tomography. The TCR CDR3 was subjected to a first round of RT-PCR using the HTBI primer set and the Qiagen OneStep RT-PCR kit. Most expanded thyroid clonotypes (frequency above 0.001) were also found in blood, which suggests that blood repertoires may mirror thyroid immune responses. Ophthalmopathy was separated from stable hyperthyroidism by a 13 V-J signature model, with around 88% sensitivity and just over 81% specificity obtained in cross-validation and 80%/75% obtained in testing. In validation, progression to ophthalmopathy was predicted by the model with almost 71% sensitivity and around 75% specificity, a median of about 6.8 months before onset. To identify TCR V-J signatures that set the groups apart, the researchers used a discovery cohort of 100 patients, made up of 43 with Graves' ophthalmopathy and some 55 with stable Graves' hyperthyroidism. Prospective prediction of ophthalmopathy was tested in an independent validation cohort of 18 to 20 hyperthyroidism patients and around 16 patients who later progressed to ophthalmopathy. The 75 to 100 discovery patients were randomly split 7:3 into training and test sets. In addition, the study compared T-cell repertoires in thyroid tissue and in blood from about six Graves' hyperthyroidism patients. After sampling, hyperthyroidism patients received methimazole starting at 30 mg daily, and ophthalmopathy patients received high-dose intravenous methylprednisolone. Libraries were constructed in a second round of multiplex PCR, after which size selection and purification were performed. Sequencing of the libraries was done on an Illumina HiSeq2000 using paired-end 100 bp reads. SOAPnuke was used to process the raw data, with reads discarded if the reads contained adapters or uncalled bases, had a mean Phred below 15, or lacked an exact constant-primer or identifier match. COPE v1.2.5 was used to merge high-quality paired reads, and clonotypes were defined as unique nucleotide sequences. MiTCR v1.1 was used to align clonotypes to the IMGT TRBV, TRBD and TRBJ reference segments. Analysis was restricted to V-J combinations with a frequency above 0.0001, which covered roughly 99% of repertoires. A TCS score was defined as the ratio between F50 (clonal expansion) and ExV (chaos), using BLOSUM62-based TCRdist between CDR3 peptides within each V-J. Welch's t-statistics and random forest reduced around 510 V-J features to 13, which were used in a naive Bayes classifier (R e1071). Sample size was not statistically predetermined, and blinding of investigators to group allocation was not performed. TCR Vbeta CDR3 sequencing of some 140 peripheral blood samples (around 45 ophthalmopathy, 75 hyperthyroidism and approximately 17 progressor patients) is reported in the paper.

This TCR was recovered from a woman aged 45-65 years with Graves disease. Donor details come from another sample of the same person, matched by shared clones. The sequenced sample was peripheral blood mononuclear cells (PBMCs), obtained at new diagnosis, from a patient treated with antithyroid drugs.

The CDR3 in this case is CSVERDRDYEQYF. Here is the DNA: TGCAGCGTTGAGAGGGACAGGGACTACGAGCAGTACTTC. Here the chain combines TRBV29-1 and TRBJ2-7; the junction holds 9 bases that match TRBD1. The germline V gene provides CDR1 SQVTM and CDR2 ANQGSEA. Clipping removes 3 bases from V and 3 bases from J, with 3 as the unmatched junction base count. The CDR3 holds 13 amino acids from the cysteine to the phenylalanine. This entry keeps only the CDR3 DNA: 39 bases, framed from base 1.